These 20 T cell receptor beta chains originate from one sample sequenced in a study of T-cell reconstitution after alpha-beta-depleted transplantation in children. Using unique molecular identifiers, the investigators prepared the TCRbeta library. Using its own MiXCR run on the PCR reads, TCRdb lists one record per CDR3 protein. The profile shows approximately 250,000 distinct CDR3 sequences, about 25% of them singletons. The specimen was PBMCs, collected before TCRalphabeta/CD19-depleted stem cell transplant. The receptors shown here come from a girl aged 2 to 10 with Fanconi anemia, due to receive a stem cell transplant.

This clonotype was detected many times. V usage is TRBV12-3 or TRBV12-4 and J usage is TRBJ2-6, with TRBD1 identical over 7 bases. The CDR3 has 18 residues. V shed 3 bases, J shed 0 bases, and the junction held 8 bases outside the gene matches. The CDR3 bases are TGTGCCAGCAGTTTCGCAGGGACAGTCTTCTCTGGGGCCAACGTCCTGACTTTC. Its translation is CASSFAGTVFSGANVLTF.

This clonotype was recorded many times. The rearrangement links TRBV5-1 to TRBJ1-5; D is possibly TRBD1 (5 bases). This CDR3 contains 16 residues. The germline V gene encodes CDR1 SGHRS and CDR2 YFSETQ. Between the trimmed V and J ends, which lost 4 bases and 4 bases, there was a span of 18 bases. The CDR3 is CASSQQPTQGNQPQHF. The DNA for the CDR3 is TGCGCCAGCAGCCAACAACCTACCCAGGGAAATCAGCCCCAGCATTTT.

The rearrangement joins TRBV7-2 to TRBJ2-7; D gene unclear. Germline V lookup: CDR1 SGHTA, CDR2 FQGNSA. The CDR3 runs to 12 residues. The V gene lost 2 bases and the J gene lost 6 bases, with 8 bases spanning the gap. The CDR3 reads CASSLSWGEQYF. Written as DNA, the CDR3 is TGTGCCAGCAGCTTAAGCTGGGGCGAGCAGTACTTC.

In this sample, this clonotype turned up many times. The chain links TRBV2 to TRBJ2-5; 11 nucleotides match TRBD2. Germline values: CDR1 SNHLY, CDR2 FYNNEI. The CDR3 contains 16 residues. The J segment lost 1 base and the V segment lost 4 bases, leaving 5 bases of the junction unmatched. CDR3 amino acids: CASSALLAGGQETQYF. Here the CDR3 DNA reads TGTGCCAGCAGTGCCCTCCTAGCGGGAGGCCAAGAGACCCAGTACTTC.

Comments on this clonotype: This could be a read error, since a much larger clone is one nucleotide away. The chain uses TRBV12-3 or TRBV12-4 and TRBJ2-1; D gene unclear. The CDR3 runs 14 residues. Trimming removed 7 bases at V and 6 bases at J, with 16 bases between. The CDR3 region is CASISRPVINEQFF. The DNA for the CDR3 is TGTGCCAGCATTTCCCGACCGGTTATCAATGAGCAGTTCTTC.

Comments on this clonotype: An end of the junction does not agree with germline; a read error may underlie this. The genes are TRBV29-1 and TRBJ2-5; possible D gene TRBD1, 5 bases. Germline CDR1 and CDR2: SQVTM and ANQGSEA. The CDR3 is 12 amino acids. The DNA for the CDR3 is TGCAGCGTTCTCAAGGGGCTAGAGTCCCAGTACTTC. It encodes CSVLKGLESQYF.

At least ten counts were recorded for this clonotype. The CDR3 sequence: CASRHRDRSQETQYF. The DNA of the CDR3 is TGTGCCAGCAGGCACCGGGACAGGAGCCAAGAGACCCAGTACTTC. The chain uses TRBV6-5 and TRBJ2-5, with 8 nucleotides matching TRBD1. Germline CDR1 MNHEY, CDR2 SVGAGI. V lost 6 bases and J lost 1; bases outside the gene matches: 7. There are 15 residues in the CDR3.

This clonotype showed up just a few times. The CDR3 sequence is CSVVVAGGTYEQYF. The CDR3 DNA follows: TGCAGCGTTGTTGTCGCGGGAGGGACCTACGAGCAGTACTTC. This sequence joins TRBV29-1 and TRBJ2-7; 9 bases match TRBD2. CDR1 is SQVTM and CDR2 is ANQGSEA in the germline V gene. With V trimmed by 4 bases and J by 2 bases, 6 bases remained unmatched. This CDR3 has 14 residues.

The chain couples TRBV29-1 to TRBJ2-7; D call uncertain. V lost 4 bases and J lost 0, with 10 bases in between. This CDR3 is built from 13 residues. CDR1 and CDR2 (germline): SQVTM, ANQGSEA. In nucleotides, the CDR3 is TGCAGCGTTGGCCCTGGGCTCTCCTACGAGCAGTACTTC. It specifies CSVGPGLSYEQYF.

This clonotype came up once. V gene TRBV20-1 combines with J gene TRBJ1-1; D is possibly TRBD1 (5 bases). Trimming removed 0 bases from V and 4 bases from J, with 15 bases in between. Germline CDR1 is DFQATT and CDR2 is SNEGSKA (reference sequence). The CDR3 is 15 amino acids. The CDR3 DNA follows: TGCAGTGCTAGAGATGCAGGGCGGGTAGGCACTGAAGCTTTCTTT. Translating gives CSARDAGRVGTEAFF.

This chain connects TRBV5-1 to TRBJ2-3; the D is unclear. The CDR3 has 15 residues. V lost 4 bases and J lost 0, with 12 bases in between. The V gene's germline CDR1 is SGHRS and CDR2 YFSETQ. CDR3 coding DNA: TGCGCCAGCAGCAAGCTACCAACTAGCACAGATACGCAGTATTTT. Translated: CASSKLPTSTDTQYF.

The sample holds many counts of this clonotype. V usage is TRBV29-1 and J usage is TRBJ2-5, with 8 bases identical to TRBD1. The CDR3 has 12 residues. The germline V gene has CDR1 SQVTM and CDR2 ANQGSEA. V dropped 7 bases and J dropped 3; count of bases not matched to a gene: 4. The CDR3: CSASGGEETQYF. In DNA form, the CDR3 reads TGCAGCGCCTCAGGGGGCGAAGAGACCCAGTACTTC.

This clonotype turned up a few times. V usage is TRBV7-6 and J usage is TRBJ2-5, with D perhaps matching TRBD2 (6 bases). The CDR3 is made up of 17 amino acids. Germline CDR1 SGHVS, CDR2 FNYEAQ. Trimming took off 3 bases at V and 2 bases at J, with 19 bases between the two ends. Written as DNA, the CDR3 is TGTGCCAGCAGCTTCGGGGGTTTTGGTGCGGCACAAGAGACCCAGTACTTC. Amino acids: CASSFGGFGAAQETQYF.

The CDR3 bases are TGCAGCGTCGGGCGGGGGGGGAACACCGGGGAGCTGTTTTTT. The encoded protein is CSVGRGGNTGELFF. This chain uses TRBV29-1 with TRBJ2-2; TRBD2 agrees at 9 bases. Germline lookup yields CDR1 SQVTM and CDR2 ANQGSEA. Trimming at V came to 6 bases and at J to 1 base, leaving 3 bases not matched to a gene. CDR3 size: 14 residues.

The chain combines TRBV20-1 with TRBJ2-3, with 11 bases lining up with TRBD2. The CDR3 runs 14 residues. The V and J ends lost 6 bases and 8 bases, in that order; junction bases with no gene match: 10. Germline-derived CDR1 and CDR2 are DFQATT and SNEGSKA (reference sequence). CDR3 coding DNA: TGCAGTGCGGAGTCTACTAGCGGGAGAGGTACGCAGTATTTT. This codes for CSAESTSGRGTQYF.

This clonotype was seen a few times. This sequence joins TRBV7-9 and TRBJ2-5, with 7 nucleotides matching TRBD1. There are 14 residues in the CDR3. J was trimmed by 5 bases and V by 5 bases; bases with no gene match: 8. Germline CDR1 SEHNR, CDR2 FQNEAQ (reference sequence). For the CDR3, the DNA is TGTGCCAGCAGCAAGACAGGGATGTTCGAGACCCAGTACTTC. Protein: CASSKTGMFETQYF.

The genes are TRBV2 and TRBJ2-7; D is ambiguous. The CDR3 loop spans 12 amino acids. Trimming took off 5 bases at V and 5 bases at J, with 10 bases between the two ends. The germline CDR1 and CDR2 sequences are SNHLY and FYNNEI. DNA of the CDR3: TGTGCCAGCAGTCTATGGGTCGACGAGCAGTACTTC. Translation gives CASSLWVDEQYF. Based on the CDR3 plus reference TRBV2 and TRBJ2-7, the full variable domain is EPEVTQTPSHQVTQMGQEVILRCVPISNHLYFYWYRQILGQKVEFLVSFYNNEISEKSEIFDDQFSVERPDGSNFTLKIRSTKLEDSAMYFCASSLWVDEQYFGPGTRLTVT.

This clonotype was counted between two and nine times. The chain recombines TRBV20-1 with TRBJ2-7; D is perhaps TRBD2 (5 bases). Germline CDR1 and CDR2: DFQATT and SNEGSKA (reference sequence). The CDR3 is made up of 15 amino acids. Trimming removed 3 bases at V and 5 bases at J, with 20 bases between. The CDR3, as DNA: TGCAGTGCTAGGACGGGAAGACTGGGTGGTAACGAGCAGTACTTC. As protein: CSARTGRLGGNEQYF.

The rearrangement joins TRBV20-1 to TRBJ1-5; D call uncertain. The V end was cut by 2 bases, the J end by 3 bases, with 17 bases between. The CDR3 covers 16 residues. From germline, CDR1 is DFQATT and CDR2 SNEGSKA (reference sequence). DNA for the CDR3: TGCAGTGCTAGACCTAATGGAGGGCGTATCAATCAGCCCCAGCATTTT. It encodes CSARPNGGRINQPQHF.

About this clonotype: A much larger clone is a single base away; this may be a read error. V usage is TRBV5-1 and J usage is TRBJ1-1, with 8 bases matching TRBD1. This CDR3 contains 14 residues. Germline loops: CDR1 SGHRS, CDR2 YFSETQ. CDR3 DNA: TGCGCCATCAGCTCGACAGGGGAAGTCACTGAAGCTTTCTTT. The encoded protein is CAISSTGEVTEAFF.